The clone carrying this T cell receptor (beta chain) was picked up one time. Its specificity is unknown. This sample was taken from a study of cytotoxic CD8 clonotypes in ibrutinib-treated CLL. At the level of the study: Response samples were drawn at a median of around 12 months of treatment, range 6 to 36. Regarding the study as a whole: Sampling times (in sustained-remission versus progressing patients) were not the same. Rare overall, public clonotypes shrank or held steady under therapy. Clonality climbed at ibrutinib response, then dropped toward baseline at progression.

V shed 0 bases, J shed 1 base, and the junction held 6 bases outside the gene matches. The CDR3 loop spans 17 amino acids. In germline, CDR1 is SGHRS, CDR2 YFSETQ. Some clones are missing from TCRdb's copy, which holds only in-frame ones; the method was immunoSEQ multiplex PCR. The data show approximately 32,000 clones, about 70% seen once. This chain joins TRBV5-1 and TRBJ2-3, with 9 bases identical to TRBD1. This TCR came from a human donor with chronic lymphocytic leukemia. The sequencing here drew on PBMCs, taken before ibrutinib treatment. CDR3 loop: CASSLGATGGGTDTQYF. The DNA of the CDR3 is TGCGCCAGCAGCTTGGGGGCTACAGGGGGCGGCACAGATACGCAGTATTTT.